This T cell receptor (beta chain) was found in a study of OX40 agonist ivuxolimab in advanced cancers. Across the whole study: Ivuxolimab was delivered to patients intravenously every 2 weeks at doses spanning 0.01 to 10 mg/kg. The diagnoses of dose-escalation patients were hepatocellular carcinoma, melanoma, renal cell or head and neck cancer.

Exclusion applied to patients with autoimmune disease history or systemic immunosuppression. In germline, CDR1 is SEHNR, CDR2 FQNEAQ (reference sequence). Trimming cost V 3 bases and J 4 bases; bases outside gene matches: 7. The CDR3 totals 15 residues. Findings and limits, study-wide: Both blood CD4+ and CD8+ T cells showed clonal growth by week 6 at 0.1 to 3.0 mg/kg.

This clone was seen just once. Its matching antigen is unknown. Generated by immunoSEQ multiplex PCR, the TCRdb table keeps only in-frame clones and is missing some. Among over 25,000 clones listed, around 86% were seen once. Sequences were derived from CD4+ or CD8+ T cells sorted from blood, sampled in a trial of the OX40 agonist ivuxolimab. The chain couples TRBV7-9 to TRBJ2-5, with 8 bases identical to TRBD1. The clonotype comes from an adult with an advanced solid tumor such as melanoma, head and neck, liver or kidney cancer. The CDR3 loop reads CASSFRGQGRETQYF. In DNA form, the CDR3 reads TGTGCCAGCAGCTTCAGAGGACAGGGTCGAGAGACCCAGTACTTC.